This TCR beta chain was captured by sequencing in a study of Graves' ophthalmopathy and Graves' hyperthyroidism. Study-level findings and limits: Most expanded clonotypes from thyroid (those above 0.001 frequency) were also found in blood.

This clonotype was observed at least ten times. Its specificity is unknown. Germline V lookup: CDR1 SGHVS, CDR2 FQNEAQ. V was trimmed by 2 bases and J by 1 base, leaving 9 bases between them. The CDR3 loop spans 14 amino acids. RNA transcripts were the template, and TCR beta CDR3 regions were amplified from them. The authors performed first-round RT-PCR with HTBI primers and then a second-round multiplex PCR. TCRdb re-derived calls from the multiplex PCR reads in MiXCR, one entry per CDR3 protein. The sample shows 350,000 or so distinct CDR3 sequences, 15% to 20% of them seen only once. This chain joins TRBV7-8 and TRBJ2-7; D is undetermined. Sequencing was done on a sample of peripheral blood. The source is an adult man with Graves' ophthalmopathy. DNA of the CDR3: TGTGCCAGCAGCTTAAACAGATTATCCTACGAGCAGTACTTC. This translates into CASSLNRLSYEQYF.